The T cell receptor (beta chain) under discussion was sequenced for a study of circulating CD8 cells and anti-PD-1 response in melanoma. Study-level findings and limits: Patients included both untreated and previously treated individuals.

Live CD3+CD8+TCRalphabeta+ cells were sorted into four subsets by PD-1 and/or TIGIT. Trimming stripped 5 bases from V and 3 bases from J, with 13 bases between. Germline CDR1 is SGHTA and CDR2 is FQGNSA. The CDR3 consists of 14 residues. This clonotype qualifies as large. Its antigen remains unknown. The QIAseq Immune Repertoire TCR panel built the libraries from 15 ng of total RNA. MiXCR, run by TCRdb on the reads, gives a single entry per CDR3 protein. The sample contains 400 to 600 distinct CDR3 sequences, roughly 9.6% of which appear only once. The J gene is TRBJ2-5, the V gene TRBV7-2, with D tentatively TRBD1 or TRBD2 (6 bases each). The sequence came from a human donor with melanoma. Sample: CD8+ T cells from PBMCs, taken at baseline or after one month of anti-PD-1 therapy (not recorded which). CDR3 nucleotides: TGTGCCAGCAGCCGATGGGGGGCGAAAGAGACCCAGTACTTC. As protein: CASSRWGAKETQYF.